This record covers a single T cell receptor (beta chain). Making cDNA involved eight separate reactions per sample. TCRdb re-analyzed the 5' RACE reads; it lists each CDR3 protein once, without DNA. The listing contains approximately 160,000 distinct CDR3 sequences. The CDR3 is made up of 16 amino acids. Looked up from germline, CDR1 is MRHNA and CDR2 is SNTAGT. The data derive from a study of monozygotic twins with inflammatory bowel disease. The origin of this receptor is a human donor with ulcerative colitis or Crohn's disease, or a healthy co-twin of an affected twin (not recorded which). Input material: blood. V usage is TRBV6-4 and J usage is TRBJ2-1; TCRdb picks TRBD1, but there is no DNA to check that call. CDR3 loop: CASSDQGQRPYNEQFF.